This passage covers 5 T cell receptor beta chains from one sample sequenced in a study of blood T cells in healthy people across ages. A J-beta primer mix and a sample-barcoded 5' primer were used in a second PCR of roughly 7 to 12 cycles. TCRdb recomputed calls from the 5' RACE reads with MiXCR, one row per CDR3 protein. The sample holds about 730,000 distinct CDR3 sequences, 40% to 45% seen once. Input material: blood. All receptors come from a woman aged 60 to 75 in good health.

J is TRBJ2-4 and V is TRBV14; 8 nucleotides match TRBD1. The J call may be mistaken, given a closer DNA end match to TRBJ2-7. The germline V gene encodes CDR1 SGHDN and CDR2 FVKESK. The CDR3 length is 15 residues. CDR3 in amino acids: CASSLKAGGSSEQYF. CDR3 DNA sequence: TGTGCCAGCAGCCTAAAGGCAGGGGGCTCGAGCGAGCAGTACTTC.

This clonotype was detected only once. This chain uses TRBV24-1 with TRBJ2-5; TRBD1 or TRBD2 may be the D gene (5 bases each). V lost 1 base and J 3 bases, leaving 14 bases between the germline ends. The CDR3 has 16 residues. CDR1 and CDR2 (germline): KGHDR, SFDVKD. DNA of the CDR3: TGTGCCACCAGTGATTTTGTGACAGAGGGGAAAGAGACCCAGTACTTC. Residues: CATSDFVTEGKETQYF.

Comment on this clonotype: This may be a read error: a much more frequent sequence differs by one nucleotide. CDR3 coding DNA: TGTGCCAGCAGCATAGTGGGGGGGACTGGGGCCAACGTCCTGACTTTC. It specifies CASSIVGGTGANVLTF. The rearrangement joins TRBV9 to TRBJ2-6; 7 nucleotides match TRBD2. The CDR3 runs 16 residues. The ends lost 4 bases at V and 2 bases at J; junction bases unmatched: 6. The germline gives CDR1 SGDLS, CDR2 YYNGEE.

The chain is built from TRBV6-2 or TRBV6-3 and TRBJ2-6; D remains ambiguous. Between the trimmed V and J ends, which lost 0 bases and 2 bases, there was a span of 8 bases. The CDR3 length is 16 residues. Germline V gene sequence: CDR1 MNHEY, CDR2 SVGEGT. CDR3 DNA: TGTGCCAGCAGTTACTCGTCGCAACCTGGGGCCAACGTCCTGACTTTC. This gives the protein CASSYSSQPGANVLTF.

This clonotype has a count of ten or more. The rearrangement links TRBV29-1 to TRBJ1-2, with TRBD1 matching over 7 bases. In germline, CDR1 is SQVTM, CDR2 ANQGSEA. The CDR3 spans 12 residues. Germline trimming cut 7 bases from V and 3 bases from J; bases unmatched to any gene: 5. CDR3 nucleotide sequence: TGCAGCGACAGACAGGGAGACTATGGCTACACCTTC. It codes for CSDRQGDYGYTF.